This entry lists 32 T cell receptor beta chains sequenced from one sample in a study of cytomegalovirus exposure and HLA in healthy donors. The PCR had 60 Vbeta and 13 Jbeta primers. Measured with immunoSEQ multiplex PCR; TCRdb has only the in-frame clones, and not every one. The sample has approximately 190,000 clones; about four fifths are singletons. Sequencing was performed on PBMCs. These receptors came from a woman between 18 and 29 years old in good health and CMV-seronegative.

The chain has TRBV7-9 and TRBJ2-7; weak D call: TRBD2 (6 bases). The CDR3 length is 12 residues. Germline V gene sequence: CDR1 SEHNR, CDR2 FQNEAQ (reference sequence). CDR3 sequence reads: CSSSWGDGEQYV. CDR3 bases: TGTTCCAGCAGCTGGGGGGATGGCGAGCAGTACGTC.

The gene calls are TRBV27 and TRBJ1-2; TRBD1 agrees at 7 bases. Germline trimming cut 0 bases from V and 5 bases from J; bases unmatched to any gene: 9. The V gene's germline CDR1 is MNHEY and CDR2 SMNVEV (reference sequence). This CDR3 is built from 16 residues. The CDR3 reads CASSLSATGLRYGYTF. The CDR3 region has the DNA TGTGCCAGCAGTTTATCTGCGACAGGGCTGCGGTATGGCTACACCTTC.

This clone was recorded once. The V and J genes are TRBV7-2 and TRBJ2-3; 8 bases are shared with TRBD1. CDR3 length: 17 residues. J gave up 0 bases and V 1 base, and 6 bases lay outside the gene matches. CDR1 is SGHTA, CDR2 FQGNSA, per germline. Written as DNA, the CDR3 is TGTGCCAGCAGCTTAGAACCAGGGGGCTGGAGCACAGATACGCAGTATTTT. This codes for CASSLEPGGWSTDTQYF. Full variable domain (remainder filled in from reference TRBV7-2 and TRBJ2-3): GAGVSQSPSNKVTEKGKDVELRCDPISGHTALYWYRQSLGQGLEFLIYFQGNSAPDKSGLPSDRFSAERTGGSVSTLTIQRTQQEDSAVYLCASSLEPGGWSTDTQYFGPGTRLTVL.

The chain is built from TRBV9 and TRBJ1-2; TRBD1 might be the D (6 bases). CDR3 length equals 14 residues. Per the germline V gene, CDR1 is SGDLS and CDR2 is YYNGEE. Trimming left V 3 bases short and J 7 bases short, with 16 bases between. The CDR3 DNA reads as TGTGCCAGCAGCGCCACAGGGCGGATAAGTGGCTACACCTTC. Translated, it gives CASSATGRISGYTF.

This clone was seen a handful of times. The genes are TRBV28 and TRBJ1-2; 9 nucleotides align to TRBD1. The CDR3 covers 15 residues. J lost 7 bases, V lost 3 bases, and 9 bases had no gene match. The germline V gene has CDR1 MDHEN and CDR2 SYDVKM. In DNA, the CDR3 is TGTGCCAGCAGTTTGGGGGGACAGGGTCGCAGTGGCTACACCTTC. It yields the protein CASSLGGQGRSGYTF.

The chain uses TRBV4-2 and TRBJ2-5; 13 bases align to TRBD2. This CDR3 has 16 residues. Trimming removed 1 base from V and 1 base from J; junction bases left unmatched: 0. Germline CDR1 is LGHNA and CDR2 is YNFKEQ. The CDR3, as DNA: TGTGCCAGCAGCCAAGGACTAGCGGGGGGCCAAGAGACCCAGTACTTC. Protein product: CASSQGLAGGQETQYF.

The chain couples TRBV5-4 to TRBJ1-2; D call uncertain. This CDR3 comprises 13 residues. Germline CDR1 and CDR2: SGHNT and YYREEE (reference sequence). V lost 2 bases, J lost 10 bases, and 15 bases lay in between. The CDR3 DNA is TGTGCCAGCAGCTTACCCTCCGCGGGAGTCTACACCTTC. Amino acids: CASSLPSAGVYTF.

V usage is TRBV29-1 and J usage is TRBJ2-1; 9 bases fit TRBD2. Trimming took 6 bases from V and 0 from J; bases not matched to a gene: 3. CDR1 SQVTM and CDR2 ANQGSEA come from the germline V gene. CDR3 size: 14 residues. The CDR3 nucleotides read TGCAGCGTCCTTAGCGGGAGCTCCTACAATGAGCAGTTCTTC. Its protein is CSVLSGSSYNEQFF.

The V gene is TRBV18, the J gene TRBJ2-7; D may be TRBD1 (6 bases). This CDR3 contains 15 residues. V lost 0 bases and J 7 bases, leaving 16 bases between the germline ends. Germline-derived CDR1 and CDR2 are KGHSH and LQKENI. CDR3 residues: CASSPPNREAVEQYF. CDR3 bases: TGTGCCAGCTCACCACCAAACAGGGAAGCCGTTGAGCAGTACTTC.

The chain carries TRBV6-6 and TRBJ1-1; D is uncertain. The CDR3 extends over 12 amino acids. Germline values: CDR1 MNHNY, CDR2 SVGAGI (reference sequence). Deletions cut 5 bases from V and 0 bases from J, with 4 bases between. CDR3 in amino acids: CASSIMNTEAFF. In nucleotides, the CDR3 is TGTGCCAGCAGTATAATGAACACTGAAGCTTTCTTT.

The V gene is TRBV4-3, the J gene TRBJ2-2; TRBD2 aligns across 12 bases. Trimming at V came to 5 bases and at J to 4 bases, leaving 5 bases not matched to a gene. Per germline, CDR1 LGHNA and CDR2 YSLEER. The CDR3 runs 16 residues. The CDR3 loop is CASSVLAGGGTGELFF. Here the CDR3 DNA reads TGCGCCAGCAGCGTACTAGCGGGAGGCGGCACCGGGGAGCTGTTTTTT.

The J gene is TRBJ2-2, the V gene TRBV5-6; D might be TRBD1 (5 bases). Trimming took off 6 bases at V and 5 bases at J, with 26 bases between the two ends. This CDR3 has 18 amino acids. CDR1 and CDR2 (germline): SGHDT, YYEEEE. In DNA form, the CDR3 reads TGTGCCAGCACCAGAGCCCCAGGGTGGGGCCTGGGGACCGGGGAGCTGTTTTTT. Translating gives CASTRAPGWGLGTGELFF.

The rearrangement joins TRBV5-1 to TRBJ2-7, with D perhaps matching TRBD2 (6 bases). With 0 bases removed from V and 10 bases from J, the gap between germline ends came to 17 bases. This CDR3 is built from 14 residues. The V gene's germline CDR1 is SGHRS and CDR2 YFSETQ. The CDR3 loop reads CASSLEGRAGSQYV. The CDR3 DNA is TGCGCCAGCAGCTTGGAGGGACGGGCGGGGAGTCAGTACGTC.

This clone was observed a single time. The V and J genes are TRBV18 and TRBJ1-5; TRBD1 is a possible D gene (5 bases). CDR3 length: 15 amino acids. The germline gives CDR1 KGHSH, CDR2 LQKENI. Trimming shortened V by 6 bases and J by 7 bases, and 19 bases separated the two germline ends. CDR3 DNA sequence: TGTGCCAGCTCCTCTACAGGAATCGGAGTACAGCCCCAGCATTTT. It encodes CASSSTGIGVQPQHF.

The V and J genes are TRBV2 and TRBJ2-1; D is possibly TRBD1 (6 bases). Germline lookup yields CDR1 SNHLY and CDR2 FYNNEI. This CDR3 has 13 amino acids. Trimming cost V 7 bases and J 5 bases, with 12 bases left between them. The CDR3 region has the DNA TGTGCCAGCAATCAGGGGAGTGACAATGAGCAGTTCTTC. Translating gives CASNQGSDNEQFF.

Concerning this clone: Compared with germline, one end of the junction differs, possibly owing to a read error. The CDR3 nucleotides are TGCGCCAGCAGCTGGGGACTAGCGGGAGGGCCCTCAGGAGAGGCCCAGTACTTC. This sequence encodes CASSWGLAGGPSGEAQYF. V usage is TRBV5-1 and J usage is TRBJ2-5, with 16 bases aligning to TRBD2. The germline gives CDR1 SGHRS, CDR2 YFSETQ. CDR3 size: 18 residues.

The chain couples TRBV7-2 to TRBJ1-2; D gene unclear. The V gene's germline CDR1 is SGHTA and CDR2 FQGNSA. The CDR3 consists of 13 residues. Between the trimmed V and J ends, which lost 3 bases and 6 bases, there was a span of 11 bases. The CDR3 reads CASSFYTSDGYTF. CDR3 coding DNA: TGTGCCAGCAGCTTTTACACGTCTGATGGCTACACCTTC.

This sequence joins TRBV28 and TRBJ2-5; D may be TRBD2 (6 bases). The V gene's germline CDR1 is MDHEN and CDR2 SYDVKM. The CDR3 length is 14 residues. The ends were cut back, 2 bases at V and 1 base at J, with 8 bases in the middle. The DNA of the CDR3 is TGTGCCAGCAGTTTAGCGGGGTCCCAAGAGACCCAGTACTTC. This translates into CASSLAGSQETQYF.

As concerns this clone: Its ends do not fully match the called genes, so a read error is possible. The gene calls are TRBV7-9 and TRBJ1-5, with D possibly matching TRBD1 (5 bases). CDR3 size: 18 residues. Germline CDR1 SEHNR, CDR2 FQNEAQ (reference sequence). The DNA for the CDR3 is TGTTCCAGCAGCTTAGTCGGGGTCCGGGACTCTAGCAATCAGCCCCAGCATTTT. As protein: CSSSLVGVRDSSNQPQHF.

The chain uses TRBV6-5 and TRBJ1-5; D may be TRBD1 (5 bases). Trimming pared 2 bases from V and 1 base from J, leaving 6 bases between. Germline values: CDR1 MNHEY, CDR2 SVGAGI. The CDR3 extends over 14 amino acids. Here the CDR3 reads CASSYDRSNQPQHF. The CDR3 nucleotides read TGTGCCAGCAGTTACGACAGAAGCAATCAGCCCCAGCATTTT.

The chain couples TRBV18 to TRBJ2-7; D possibly corresponds to TRBD2 (6 bases). Germline CDR1 is KGHSH and CDR2 is LQKENI. V lost 0 bases and J 7 bases, leaving 19 bases between the germline ends. The CDR3 spans 16 residues. CDR3 DNA sequence: TGTGCCAGCTCACCACCGGTAGCCCTAAGTCGGGGGGAGCAGTACTTC. Translation: CASSPPVALSRGEQYF. The full variable domain, with the rest looked up from reference TRBV18 and TRBJ2-7, is NAGVMQNPRHLVRRRGQEARLRCSPMKGHSHVYWYRQLPEEGLKFMVYLQKENIIDESGMPKERFSAEFPKEGPSILRIQQVVRGDSAAYFCASSPPVALSRGEQYFGPGTRLTVT.

The V and J genes are TRBV27 and TRBJ2-5; 8 positions match TRBD2. The CDR3 consists of 15 residues. Germline loops: CDR1 MNHEY, CDR2 SMNVEV (reference sequence). With 3 bases clipped from V and 5 bases from J, the junction kept 8 bases outside the gene matches. The CDR3 protein is CASSLGPGGGETQYF. The DNA of the CDR3 is TGTGCCAGCAGTTTGGGTCCCGGCGGGGGGGAGACCCAGTACTTC.

The chain carries TRBV2 and TRBJ2-5; the D gene is possibly TRBD1 (5 bases). There are 14 residues in the CDR3. The germline CDR1 and CDR2 sequences are SNHLY and FYNNEI. CDR3 nucleotides: TGTGCTAGTCGGTTCAGGGCGAACCAAGAGACCCAGTACTTC. Its translation: CASRFRANQETQYF.

The V and J genes are TRBV9 and TRBJ1-1; 8 positions agree with TRBD1. Looked up from germline, CDR1 is SGDLS and CDR2 is YYNGEE. V shed 4 bases, J shed 1 base, and the junction held 9 bases outside the gene matches. There are 16 residues in the CDR3. The CDR3 region is CASSLRTGPTNTEAFF. CDR3 bases: TGTGCCAGCAGCCTCCGGACAGGGCCCACGAACACTGAAGCTTTCTTT.

The chain carries TRBV4-1 and TRBJ1-1; D is undetermined. V was pared by 1 base and J by 7 bases, with 10 bases between. The germline V gene encodes CDR1 MGHRA and CDR2 YSYEKL. CDR3 size: 13 residues. CDR3 residues: CASSQASDIEAFF. The DNA of the CDR3 is TGCGCCAGCAGCCAAGCGTCAGACATTGAAGCTTTCTTT.

V gene TRBV7-2 combines with J gene TRBJ1-5; 10 bases map to TRBD1. CDR1 is SGHTA and CDR2 is FQGNSA in the germline V gene. V gave up 2 bases and J gave up 5 bases; unmatched junction bases: 6. The CDR3 covers 16 residues. The CDR3 DNA sequence: TGTGCCAGCAGCTTAATAGTGACAGGGGGCGATCAGCCCCAGCATTTT. It specifies CASSLIVTGGDQPQHF.

V gene TRBV5-6 combines with J gene TRBJ2-7; perhaps TRBD1 as D (6 bases). The CDR3 runs to 14 residues. CDR1 and CDR2 from the germline V gene are SGHDT and YYEEEE. V was clipped by 1 base and J by 3 bases, with 11 bases between them. CDR3 residues: CASSLSGARYEQYF. The CDR3 DNA reads as TGTGCCAGCAGCTTGTCAGGGGCGCGCTACGAGCAGTACTTC.

In its sample, this clone was seen once. The chain has TRBV19 and TRBJ2-1; D is perhaps TRBD2 (6 bases). V lost 3 bases and J lost 2, with 11 bases in between. This CDR3 is 15 amino acids long. The germline gives CDR1 LNHDA, CDR2 SQIVND (reference sequence). This CDR3 reads CASSIGGSAYNEQFF. The CDR3 DNA follows: TGTGCCAGTAGTATCGGGGGTTCCGCCTACAATGAGCAGTTCTTC.

The chain has TRBV6-5 and TRBJ2-1, with D maybe TRBD1 (6 bases). From germline, CDR1 is MNHEY and CDR2 SVGAGI. The CDR3 has 12 residues. V was trimmed by 11 bases and J by 6 bases, leaving 14 bases between them. Here the CDR3 reads CAVGMGANEQFF. The CDR3 nucleotides read TGTGCCGTCGGTATGGGGGCCAATGAGCAGTTCTTC.

The V call is TRBV2, the J call TRBJ2-7, with TRBD2 matching 8 bases. Germline loops: CDR1 SNHLY, CDR2 FYNNEI. The length of the CDR3 is 20 residues. V gave up 8 bases and J gave up 2 bases; unmatched junction bases: 26. CDR3 residues: CASETPRAAVAGPYPYEQYV. DNA for the CDR3: TGTGCCAGCGAGACACCGCGTGCCGCCGTAGCGGGACCCTATCCCTACGAGCAGTACGTC.

Remarks on this clone: Other DNA sequences in this sample translate to the same CDR3. The rearrangement uses TRBV30 and TRBJ2-7; 7 nucleotides line up with TRBD1. Trimming took 3 bases from V and 5 from J; bases not matched to a gene: 7. Per germline, CDR1 GTSNPN and CDR2 SVGIG (reference sequence). The CDR3 totals 13 residues. The CDR3 region has the DNA TGTGCCTGGAGCCTAAAAGGGGGCCACGAGCAGTACGTC. Protein: CAWSLKGGHEQYV.

This clone came up a few times. Other DNA sequences in this specimen translate into the identical CDR3. The chain joins TRBV27 to TRBJ1-5; no clear D gene. The CDR3 is made up of 13 amino acids. V was clipped by 6 bases and J by 0 bases, with 6 bases between them. Germline values: CDR1 MNHEY, CDR2 SMNVEV (reference sequence). The CDR3 nucleotides are TGTGCCAGCAGGCTCTATAGCAATCAGCCCCAGCATTTT. It encodes CASRLYSNQPQHF.